This paragraph reports one TCR beta chain. Patients eligible had advanced solid tumors without tumor-infiltrating lymphocytes. The CDR3 contains 13 residues. The V and J ends lost 4 bases and 4 bases respectively, with 10 bases between them. Primers targeting TRAV and TRBV primed first-strand cDNA, covering alpha and beta chains. For amplifying TCRs, the PCR ran for 15 to 20 cycles with Phusion, which was used together with a constant-region primer and the adapter on the V primers. MiXCR was run by TCRdb on the reads, yielding one entry per CDR3 protein. The table records over 15,000 distinct CDR3 sequences, roughly 70% of them present only once. The sample is drawn from a study of low-dose radiotherapy and immunotherapy resistance in tumors. Turning to the study itself: Fractions of 0.5 Gy went to Cohort 1 every 2 weeks, totaling 6.5 Gy. Patients took aspirin 300 mg by mouth once daily. This continued for four cycles, starting on cycle 1 day 1. Fractions of 1 Gy went to Cohort 2 every two weeks, for 13 Gy over 26 weeks.

The receptor was isolated from a human donor with advanced metastatic prostate, ovarian, gallbladder or colorectal cancer (not recorded which). This table probably holds off-target reads from a library built for another chain. The chain has TRBV12-3 or TRBV12-4 and TRBJ1-1, with D unresolved. The CDR3 coding sequence is TGTGCCAGCAGTTCGAGGACTCGCACTGAAGCTTTCTTT. Its translation: CASSSRTRTEAFF.